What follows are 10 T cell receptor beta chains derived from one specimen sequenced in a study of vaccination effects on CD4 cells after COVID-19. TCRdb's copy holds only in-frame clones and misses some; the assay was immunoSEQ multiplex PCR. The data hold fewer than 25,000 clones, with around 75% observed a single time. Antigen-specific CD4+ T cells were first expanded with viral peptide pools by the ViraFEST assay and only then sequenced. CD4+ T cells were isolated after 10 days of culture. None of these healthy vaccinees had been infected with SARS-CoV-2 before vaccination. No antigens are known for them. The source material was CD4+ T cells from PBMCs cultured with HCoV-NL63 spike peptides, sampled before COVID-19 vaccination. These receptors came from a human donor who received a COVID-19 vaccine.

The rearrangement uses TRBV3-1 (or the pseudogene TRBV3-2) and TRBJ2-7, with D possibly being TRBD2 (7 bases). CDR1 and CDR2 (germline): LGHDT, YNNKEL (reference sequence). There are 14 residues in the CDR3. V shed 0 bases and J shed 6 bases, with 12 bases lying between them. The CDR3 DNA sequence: TGTGCCAGCAGCCAAGATTGGGGGGGGCGCGAGCAGTACTTC. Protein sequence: CASSQDWGGREQYF.

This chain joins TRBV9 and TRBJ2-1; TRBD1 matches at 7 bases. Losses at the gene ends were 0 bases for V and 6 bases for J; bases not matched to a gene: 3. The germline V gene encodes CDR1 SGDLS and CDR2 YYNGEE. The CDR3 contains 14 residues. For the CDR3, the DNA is TGTGCCAGCAGCGTAGGCGACAGGGCCAATGAGCAGTTCTTC. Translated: CASSVGDRANEQFF.

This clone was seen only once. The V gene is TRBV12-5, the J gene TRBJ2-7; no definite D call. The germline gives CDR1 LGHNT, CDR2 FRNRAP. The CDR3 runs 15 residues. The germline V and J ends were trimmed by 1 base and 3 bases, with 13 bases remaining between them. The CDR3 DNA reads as TGTGCTAGTGGTTTGGGGGAAACAAAGGGCTACGAGCAGTACTTC. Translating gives CASGLGETKGYEQYF.

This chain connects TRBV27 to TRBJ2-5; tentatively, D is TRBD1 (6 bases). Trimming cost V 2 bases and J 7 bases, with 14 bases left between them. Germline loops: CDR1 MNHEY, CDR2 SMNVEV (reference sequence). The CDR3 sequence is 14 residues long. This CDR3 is CASSLKAGVMTQYF. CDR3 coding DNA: TGTGCCAGCAGTTTAAAGGCAGGGGTCATGACCCAGTACTTC.

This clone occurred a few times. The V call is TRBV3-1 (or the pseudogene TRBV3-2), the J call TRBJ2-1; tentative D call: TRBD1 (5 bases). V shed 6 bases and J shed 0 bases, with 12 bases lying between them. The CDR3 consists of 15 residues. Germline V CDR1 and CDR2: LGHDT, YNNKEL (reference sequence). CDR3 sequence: CASSLTDSSYNEQFF. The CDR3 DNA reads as TGTGCCAGCAGTTTGACAGATAGCTCCTACAATGAGCAGTTCTTC.

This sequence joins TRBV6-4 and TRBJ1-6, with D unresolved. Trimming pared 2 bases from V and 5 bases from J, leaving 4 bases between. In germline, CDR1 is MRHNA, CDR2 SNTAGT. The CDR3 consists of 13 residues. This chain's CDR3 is CASSDRDNSPLHF. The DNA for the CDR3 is TGTGCCAGCAGTGACAGGGATAATTCACCCCTCCACTTT.

CDR3 DNA sequence: TGTGCCAGCAGCACCGGACAGGGGGCGGTCTATGGCTACACCTTC. Residues: CASSTGQGAVYGYTF. V is TRBV13 and J is TRBJ1-2; 11 positions match TRBD1. Trimming at V came to 5 bases and at J to 4 bases, leaving 6 bases not matched to a gene. Germline V gene data show CDR1 as PRHDT and CDR2 as FYEKMQ (reference sequence). This CDR3 comprises 15 residues.

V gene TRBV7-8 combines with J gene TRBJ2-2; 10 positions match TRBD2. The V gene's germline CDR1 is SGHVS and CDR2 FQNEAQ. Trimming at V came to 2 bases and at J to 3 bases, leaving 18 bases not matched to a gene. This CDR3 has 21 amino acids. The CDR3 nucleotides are TGTGCCAGCAGCTTAAGTCCCCCGGGGACTAGCGAACAGGGGGACACCGGGGAGCTGTTTTTT. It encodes CASSLSPPGTSEQGDTGELFF.

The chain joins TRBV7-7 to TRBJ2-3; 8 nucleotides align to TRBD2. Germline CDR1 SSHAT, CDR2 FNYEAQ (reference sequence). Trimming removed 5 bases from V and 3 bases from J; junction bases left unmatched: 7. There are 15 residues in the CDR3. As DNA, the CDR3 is TGTGCCAGCAGCCCCCAGATAGCGGGGACAGATACGCAGTATTTT. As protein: CASSPQIAGTDTQYF.

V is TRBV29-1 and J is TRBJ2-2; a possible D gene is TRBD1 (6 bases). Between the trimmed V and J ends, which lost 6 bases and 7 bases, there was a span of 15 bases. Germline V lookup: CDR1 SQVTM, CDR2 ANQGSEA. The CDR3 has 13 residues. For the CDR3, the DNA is TGCAGCGTCGCCCGACAGGCCTACGGGGAGCTGTTTTTT. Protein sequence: CSVARQAYGELFF.